The rows below give T cell receptor beta chains drawn from one sample of a study of T-cell memory formation after mild COVID-19. TCRdb used MiXCR to reprocess the 5' RACE reads, holding one entry per CDR3 protein. Among fewer than 250,000 distinct CDR3 sequences, 8% to 11% were seen once, and the ten largest hold 2.5% to 3.5%. The sequenced material came from PBMCs or a T cell subset sorted from them (not recorded which). The receptors here all came from a man younger than 30 who had mild COVID-19 (a few samples of this study predate the infection). Cell type and time point are not known. Both conserved end residues are part of each CDR3. Clone size appears in some rows only: once, few, many, or a class for an expanded clone.

clone_size j_call v_call cdr3_aa
NA TRBJ2-3 TRBV15 CATSRGTLASTDTQYF
few TRBJ1-2 TRBV20-1 CSAADRVNYGYTF
few TRBJ2-2 TRBV7-2 CASSYGVGNTGELFF
NA TRBJ1-2 TRBV2 CASEGGPTGYTF
few TRBJ1-1 TRBV7-2 CASGGQGNTEAFF
many TRBJ2-5 TRBV5-1 CASSSGDPYQETQYF
NA TRBJ2-2 TRBV12-3/TRBV12-4 CASSFLQTGELFF
few TRBJ1-1 TRBV12-3/TRBV12-4 CASSFTGSDTEAFF
NA TRBJ1-6 TRBV20-1 CSPRQGDSPLHF
NA TRBJ1-3 TRBV6-5 CASRTSGTGNTIYF
NA TRBJ2-4 TRBV5-1 CASSLVSTKNIQYF
many TRBJ2-7 TRBV7-2 CASRSSYEQYF
few TRBJ1-3 TRBV9 CASSALWTVSGNTIYF
NA TRBJ2-7 TRBV7-3 CASSLNILGEQYF
NA TRBJ2-6 TRBV5-1 CASSSWGGGANVLTF
many TRBJ2-3 TRBV5-1 CASSLAGSTDTQYF
many TRBJ2-1 TRBV2 CASSFGGSRDEQFF
NA TRBJ2-2 TRBV10-3 CAISATASVDTGELFF